This T cell receptor (beta chain) was documented in a study of blood T cell repertoires in COVID-19. Study overall: COVID-19 samples, acute and convalescent, were from the United States, Italy and Spain. From T cells, B-cell-depleted T cells, or PBMCs came the material, which was cDNA or gDNA.

Everyone who took part was roughly 18 to 89 years old, and they came from 24 US areas. Donors of Cohort 3 who recovered were those that had two negative PCRs, clearance, or symptom resolution. Sequencing used immunoSEQ multiplex PCR; TCRdb keeps in-frame clones, though not all of them. The top ten hold roughly 7% of the sample, which has 150,000 to 190,000 clones, around 80% seen once. Trimming left V 1 base short and J 4 bases short, with 13 bases between. The CDR3 is 15 amino acids. Germline V gives CDR1 SEHNR, CDR2 FQNEAQ (reference sequence). Sequencing was done on a sample of PBMCs or T cells enriched from blood (not recorded which). The clonotype was recovered from a man over 45 who had recovered from COVID-19. The genes are TRBV7-9 and TRBJ1-2, with D possibly TRBD1 on 5 matching bases. In DNA, the CDR3 is TGTGCCAGCAGCTTAGAGATAGGGGCGCCCTATGGCTACACCTTC. It encodes CASSLEIGAPYGYTF.